These T cell receptor beta chains were read from a single sample in a study of cytomegalovirus exposure and HLA in healthy donors. Produced via immunoSEQ multiplex PCR; TCRdb's table is partial and in-frame only. In the table there are about 180,000 clones, roughly 87% of which are singletons. Sequencing was performed on PBMCs. The receptors here all came from a woman between 45 and 60 years old in good health and CMV-seronegative. Each CDR3 is given without its conserved first and last residue. The order of the fields is CDR3 protein, V gene, CDR3 length, J gene.

CDR3 protein: ASRQLAGGPYTGELF
V gene: TRBV27
CDR3 length: 15
J gene: TRBJ2-2

CDR3 protein: SSQRGGSGGLYYNEQF
V gene: TRBV7-9
CDR3 length: 16
J gene: TRBJ2-1

CDR3 protein: ASSTRGTGRSQPQH
V gene: TRBV19
CDR3 length: 14
J gene: TRBJ1-5

CDR3 protein: AISGGAGAYNEQF
V gene: TRBV10-3
CDR3 length: 13
J gene: TRBJ2-1

CDR3 protein: ASSPHWSTSYEQY
V gene: TRBV28
CDR3 length: 13
J gene: TRBJ2-7

CDR3 protein: ASALLPGQGFTEAF
V gene: TRBV28
CDR3 length: 14
J gene: TRBJ1-1

CDR3 protein: ASSSTGPDGYT
V gene: TRBV7-9
CDR3 length: 11
J gene: TRBJ1-2

CDR3 protein: ASTQGTSGFKYEQY
V gene: TRBV2
CDR3 length: 14
J gene: TRBJ2-7

CDR3 protein: ASSHPPSNNGYT
V gene: TRBV4-1
CDR3 length: 12
J gene: TRBJ1-2

CDR3 protein: ASSLLNRLHEQY
V gene: TRBV5-1
CDR3 length: 12
J gene: TRBJ2-7

CDR3 protein: ASSPSSGGAPEQF
V gene: TRBV18
CDR3 length: 13
J gene: TRBJ2-1

CDR3 protein: ASSGARSRTSGNTGELF
V gene: TRBV7-3
CDR3 length: 17
J gene: TRBJ2-2

CDR3 protein: ASSLSQETQY
V gene: TRBV5-1
CDR3 length: 10
J gene: TRBJ2-5

CDR3 protein: ASSPGLAGGTDTQY
V gene: TRBV5-1
CDR3 length: 14
J gene: TRBJ2-3

CDR3 protein: ASSLGPLHPGYT
V gene: TRBV5-6
CDR3 length: 12
J gene: TRBJ1-2

CDR3 protein: ASSFALVYSSYEQY
V gene: TRBV28
CDR3 length: 14
J gene: TRBJ2-7

CDR3 protein: ASSKASGRTDTQY
V gene: TRBV7-3
CDR3 length: 13
J gene: TRBJ2-3

CDR3 protein: ASSLGLAGGPGTDTQY
V gene: TRBV5-1
CDR3 length: 16
J gene: TRBJ2-3

CDR3 protein: ASSQWTDGRPQH
V gene: TRBV27
CDR3 length: 12
J gene: TRBJ1-5

CDR3 protein: ASSLAPLPGAF
V gene: TRBV7-9
CDR3 length: 11
J gene: TRBJ1-1

CDR3 protein: ASTRLLGWLDEQF
V gene: TRBV7-2
CDR3 length: 13
J gene: TRBJ2-1

CDR3 protein: SVDWNTEAF
V gene: TRBV29-1
CDR3 length: 9
J gene: TRBJ1-1

CDR3 protein: ASSGQGATNEKLF
V gene: TRBV5-1
CDR3 length: 13
J gene: TRBJ1-4

CDR3 protein: ASSASGTPYEQY
V gene: TRBV28
CDR3 length: 12
J gene: TRBJ2-7

CDR3 protein: ASSLEGTADQPQH
V gene: TRBV5-1
CDR3 length: 13
J gene: TRBJ1-5

CDR3 protein: ASSGQGDSHGAF
V gene: TRBV18
CDR3 length: 12
J gene: TRBJ1-1

CDR3 protein: ASSESASADTQY
V gene: TRBV25-1
CDR3 length: 12
J gene: TRBJ2-3

CDR3 protein: ATSRGGHDTDTQY
V gene: TRBV15
CDR3 length: 13
J gene: TRBJ2-3

CDR3 protein: ASSSRTLSTDTQY
V gene: TRBV13
CDR3 length: 13
J gene: TRBJ2-3

CDR3 protein: ASSVTLISYNEQF
V gene: TRBV9
CDR3 length: 13
J gene: TRBJ2-1

CDR3 protein: ASSRNFGLHSEGYGYT
V gene: TRBV4-3
CDR3 length: 16
J gene: TRBJ1-2

CDR3 protein: ASSSLNQETQY
V gene: TRBV28
CDR3 length: 11
J gene: TRBJ2-5

CDR3 protein: ASSLLNTGELF
V gene: TRBV28
CDR3 length: 11
J gene: TRBJ2-2

CDR3 protein: ASSMASGTGELF
V gene: TRBV19
CDR3 length: 12
J gene: TRBJ2-2

CDR3 protein: AWDPFKGQANEKLF
V gene: TRBV30
CDR3 length: 14
J gene: TRBJ1-4

CDR3 protein: ASSGDRQLYNEKLF
V gene: TRBV7-4
CDR3 length: 14
J gene: TRBJ1-4